This TCR beta chain was found in a study of T-cell reconstitution after alpha-beta-depleted transplantation in children (dated by TCRdb to the mid-2010s). With regard to the full study: The study quantitatively tracked T-cell immune reconstitution after TCRalphabeta/CD19-depleted allogeneic hematopoietic cell transplantation in children using TCR repertoire profiling. The investigation overall reported the following: The apparently early alphabetaT-cell count recovery about two months after transplant was reportedly dependent on only several hundred rapidly expanded clones derived from non-depleted graft cells. The high TCRbeta diversity at day 60 in some patients was ascribed to recipient T cells and intrathymic progenitors that had survived conditioning. Over subsequent months, a decline in hyperexpanded clone frequencies was noted, and after one year, T-cell counts and TCRbeta diversity were mostly ascribed to newly produced T cells.

This specimen's treatment or condition label, per the study, means: allogeneic hematopoietic cell transplantation with graft depleted of TCRalphabeta T cells and CD19 B cells. Transplant recipients were children who received TCRalphabeta/CD19-depleted allogeneic hematopoietic cell grafts. V is cut by 3 bases and J by 4 bases, and the space between the germline ends is 9 bases. Counted from cysteine to phenylalanine, this CDR3 has 13 amino acids. Only the CDR3 DNA is retained, 39 bases long and in frame from the first base. The library relied on PCR. The run used an Illumina HiSeq 2500. To normalize quantification of the TCRbeta repertoire, the TCR libraries were built with molecular barcoding that relied on unique molecular identifiers. TCRdb's own reprocessing of the public reads used fastp at Q25 and MiXCR and kept productive beta chains. For every CDR3 protein sequence, its rows merge into one entry that carries the most common genes and DNA. In all, the sample holds about 600,000 distinct CDR3 sequences, and under 30% of those were seen once. The biggest ten clones account for 11% to 15% of the sample.

This clonotype was detected a few times. Its antigen is still unknown. Nothing much larger sits one base from this clone, and base qualities are not available. The V and J segments used are TRBV12-3 or TRBV12-4 and TRBJ2-5; the D assignment is uncertain and may be TRBD1 or TRBD2, with 5 bases supporting each. This sequence originates from a boy less than two years old who had a stem cell transplant for acute myeloid leukemia, so the T cells may come from the graft donor. Source: PBMCs, mostly from graft donor cells, taken 360 days after TCRalphabeta/CD19-depleted stem cell transplant. The base sequence is TGTGCCAGCAGTTTTAATGGGGGAGAGACCCAGTACTTC. It is translated as CASSFNGGETQYF.